The 8 T cell receptor beta chains in this list originate from one sample, sequenced in a study of T cells in localized non-small cell lung cancer. Repertoires were generated with immunoSEQ multiplex PCR, while TCRdb's copy carries only in-frame clones and drops some. In the table there are approximately 150,000 clones, roughly nine tenths of which are singletons. The source material was peripheral blood, sampled before any cancer treatment. The receptors derive from a female donor over 55 with stage I lung adenocarcinoma.

The CDR3 is CASRKPYQANYGYTF. The CDR3 bases are TGCGCCAGCAGAAAACCGTACCAAGCTAACTATGGCTACACCTTC. V and J are TRBV5-1 and TRBJ1-2; D is undetermined. Looked up from germline, CDR1 is SGHRS and CDR2 is YFSETQ. The V gene lost 5 bases and the J gene lost 0 bases, with 14 bases spanning the gap. The CDR3 consists of 15 residues.

The chain links TRBV10-1 to TRBJ2-1, with 7 bases lining up with TRBD2. J lost 3 bases, V lost 4 bases, and 9 bases had no gene match. From germline, CDR1 is WNHNN and CDR2 SYGVQD (reference sequence). The CDR3 runs to 16 residues. CDR3 sequence (DNA): TGCGCCAGCAGTGCCAGCGGGGAACGTGGCTACAATGAGCAGTTCTTC. Encoded protein: CASSASGERGYNEQFF.

The chain is built from TRBV29-1 and TRBJ2-1, with D possibly matching TRBD1 (6 bases). The CDR3 totals 14 residues. In germline, CDR1 is SQVTM, CDR2 ANQGSEA. V was cut by 4 bases and J by 12 bases, with 22 bases left in between. The CDR3 DNA reads as TGCAGCGTTGTTTCGTCGGTTTCCCAGGGGAGGCAGTTCTTC. It codes for CSVVSSVSQGRQFF.

The chain is built from TRBV2 and TRBJ1-5; 7 bases match TRBD1. V was pared by 6 bases and J by 4 bases, with 9 bases of the junction left unmatched. The germline CDR1 and CDR2 sequences are SNHLY and FYNNEI. CDR3 length equals 15 residues. For the CDR3, the DNA is TGTGCCAGCAGGGGATTCCAGGGGGGAAATCAGCCCCAGCATTTT. It codes for CASRGFQGGNQPQHF.

This chain uses TRBV6-6 with TRBJ2-7; 12 positions agree with TRBD1. This CDR3 has 15 residues. V lost 0 bases to trimming and J lost 6 bases; unmatched junction nucleotides: 3. Germline CDR1 MNHNY, CDR2 SVGAGI (reference sequence). The CDR3 sequence is CASSYSGQGASEQYF. The CDR3 coding sequence is TGTGCCAGCAGTTACTCGGGACAGGGGGCTTCCGAGCAGTACTTC.

The J gene is TRBJ2-1, the V gene TRBV7-9, with 15 bases matching TRBD2. V lost 5 bases to trimming and J lost 2 bases; unmatched junction nucleotides: 1. The germline CDR1 and CDR2 sequences are SEHNR and FQNEAQ (reference sequence). The CDR3 consists of 16 residues. The CDR3 region is CASSGLAGGPYNEQFF. The CDR3 DNA follows: TGTGCCAGCAGCGGACTAGCGGGAGGGCCCTACAATGAGCAGTTCTTC.

The chain uses TRBV5-1 and TRBJ1-4; tentatively, D is TRBD1 (6 bases). CDR1 is SGHRS, CDR2 YFSETQ, per germline. The CDR3 is 15 amino acids. Trimming cost V 7 bases and J 4 bases, with 17 bases left between them. In nucleotides, the CDR3 is TGCGCCAGCCAACGGGGGGGCGCGGGTAATGAAAAACTGTTTTTT. Encoded protein: CASQRGGAGNEKLFF.

The V and J genes are TRBV5-1 and TRBJ2-6; TRBD2 matches 7 bases. This CDR3 region has 20 residues. The V and J ends lost 0 bases and 0 bases, in that order; junction bases with no gene match: 12. Germline values: CDR1 SGHRS, CDR2 YFSETQ. Here the CDR3 reads CASSLVSSGSSFSGANVLTF. CDR3 DNA sequence: TGCGCCAGCAGCTTGGTTTCTAGCGGAAGCAGCTTCTCTGGGGCCAACGTCCTGACTTTC.